This passage covers 21 T cell receptor beta chains from one sample sequenced in a study of OX40 agonist ivuxolimab in advanced cancers. Here immunoSEQ multiplex PCR was the method, and the copy in TCRdb shows in-frame clones only, minus some. The sample contains some 63,000 clones, approximately 94% of which appear only once. The starting material was CD4+ or CD8+ T cells sorted from blood, obtained in a trial of the OX40 agonist ivuxolimab. The receptor set was obtained from an adult with an advanced solid tumor such as melanoma, head and neck, liver or kidney cancer.

This clone has just one count. This chain uses TRBV7-2 with TRBJ2-1, with 13 positions matching TRBD2. CDR3 length equals 16 residues. V was clipped by 5 bases and J by 4 bases; unmatched bases: 5. Germline CDR1 and CDR2: SGHTA and FQGNSA. CDR3 sequence (DNA): TGTGCCAGCAGCACGGGACTAGCGGGACCTTACAATGAGCAGTTCTTC. Its protein product is CASSTGLAGPYNEQFF. Full variable domain (remainder filled in from reference TRBV7-2 and TRBJ2-1): GAGVSQSPSNKVTEKGKDVELRCDPISGHTALYWYRQSLGQGLEFLIYFQGNSAPDKSGLPSDRFSAERTGGSVSTLTIQRTQQEDSAVYLCASSTGLAGPYNEQFFGPGTRLTVL.

The rearrangement joins TRBV9 to TRBJ1-2; no definite D call. The CDR3 runs to 13 residues. Per the germline V gene, CDR1 is SGDLS and CDR2 is YYNGEE. Trimming took 3 bases from V and 11 from J, leaving 17 bases between them. CDR3 sequence (DNA): TGTGCCAGCAGCGCCCCAAACGGGCCAGCATACACCTTC. Encoded protein: CASSAPNGPAYTF.

The CDR3 sequence is CASSYIGASYEQYF. The CDR3 DNA is TGTGCCAGCAGTTACATAGGGGCCTCCTACGAGCAGTACTTC. The J gene is TRBJ2-7, the V gene TRBV6-5; TRBD1 might be the D (5 bases). Germline CDR1 reads MNHEY; CDR2 reads SVGAGI. Trimming took 2 bases from V and 0 from J, leaving 8 bases between them. CDR3 length: 14 residues.

The rearrangement joins TRBV19 to TRBJ2-1; 8 bases line up with TRBD2. CDR1 and CDR2 from the germline V gene are LNHDA and SQIVND (reference sequence). After removal of 7 bases from V and 3 bases from J, the junction contained 8 bases not matched to a gene. The length of the CDR3 is 15 residues. The CDR3: CASTILAVGYNEQFF. CDR3 nucleotides: TGTGCCAGTACCATACTAGCGGTTGGCTACAATGAGCAGTTCTTC.

The count of this clone is one. V gene TRBV6-5 combines with J gene TRBJ2-7; TRBD2 is a possible D gene (6 bases). V lost 4 bases, J lost 1 base, and 14 bases lay in between. The length of the CDR3 is 15 residues. The germline CDR1 and CDR2 sequences are MNHEY and SVGAGI. In DNA, the CDR3 is TGTGCCAGCAGTTGCGGCGGGGAACCTTCCTACGAGCAGTACTTC. Residues: CASSCGGEPSYEQYF.

The V and J genes are TRBV25-1 and TRBJ1-2; 7 nucleotides agree with TRBD1. The V gene's germline CDR1 is MGHDK and CDR2 SYGVNS. V gave up 1 base and J gave up 4 bases; unmatched junction bases: 9. CDR3 length: 16 residues. The CDR3 sequence: CASSESDRWVSYGYTF. CDR3 nucleotides: TGTGCCAGCAGTGAATCGGACAGGTGGGTCTCCTATGGCTACACCTTC.

About this clone: An end of the junction differs from the germline gene, which may be a read error. Additional DNA sequences in this sample encode the identical CDR3. The V gene is TRBV7-6, the J gene TRBJ2-7; D unresolved. The CDR3 is 12 residues long. Germline V gene data show CDR1 as SGHVS and CDR2 as FNYEAQ. In nucleotides, the CDR3 is TGTGCTAGCAGCTTATATAGAAACGAGCAGTACTTC. It is translated as CASSLYRNEQYF.

The CDR3 reads CASSLEFTGELFF. The DNA of the CDR3 is TGTGCCAGCAGCTTAGAATTTACCGGGGAGCTGTTTTTT. The rearrangement joins TRBV7-6 to TRBJ2-2; unclear D gene. This CDR3 has 13 residues. CDR1 is SGHVS, CDR2 FNYEAQ, per germline. Trimming took off 1 base at V and 5 bases at J, with 5 bases between the two ends.

The chain joins TRBV13 to TRBJ2-5, with D unresolved. Between the trimmed V and J ends, which lost 0 bases and 5 bases, there was a span of 4 bases. The germline gives CDR1 PRHDT, CDR2 FYEKMQ (reference sequence). CDR3 length: 12 amino acids. Written as DNA, the CDR3 is TGTGCCAGCAGCTTAGGTACGGAGACCCAGTACTTC. As protein: CASSLGTETQYF.

The chain carries TRBV19 and TRBJ2-2; no reliable D call. Germline CDR1 reads LNHDA; CDR2 reads SQIVND (reference sequence). The CDR3 is 15 residues long. Trimming took 10 bases from V and 0 from J, leaving 15 bases between them. The CDR3 DNA reads as TGTGCCACCCGAAAAGAAACTGCGAACACCGGGGAGCTGTTTTTT. It is translated as CATRKETANTGELFF.

The J gene is TRBJ2-1, the V gene TRBV5-4; 11 bases agree with TRBD2. Trimming cost V 0 bases and J 9 bases; bases outside gene matches: 5. CDR3 size: 15 residues. Germline V gene sequence: CDR1 SGHNT, CDR2 YYREEE (reference sequence). Here the CDR3 DNA reads TGTGCCAGCAGCTTGGTTAGCGGGAGGGATAGTGAGCAGTTCTTC. This sequence encodes CASSLVSGRDSEQFF.

This clone has just one count. This chain uses TRBV7-3 with TRBJ2-3; no definite D call. Trimming cost V 5 bases and J 2 bases, with 8 bases left between them. Germline loops: CDR1 SGHTA, CDR2 FQGTGA. CDR3 length equals 13 residues. The CDR3 spells CASSPVVTDTQYF. DNA for the CDR3: TGTGCCAGCAGCCCGGTAGTCACAGATACGCAGTATTTT.

Note on this clone: Other DNA sequences in this specimen translate into the identical CDR3. This chain connects TRBV9 to TRBJ2-3; unclear D gene. The germline gives CDR1 SGDLS, CDR2 YYNGEE. The CDR3 extends over 12 amino acids. Deletions cut 0 bases from V and 5 bases from J, with 4 bases between. This chain's CDR3 is CASSVGRDTQYF. The CDR3 DNA is TGTGCCAGCAGCGTAGGGCGAGATACGCAGTATTTT.

The CDR3 spells CASSPPGVWEQYF. CDR3 DNA: TGTGCCAGCAGTCCCCCCGGGGTTTGGGAGCAGTACTTC. The chain links TRBV27 to TRBJ2-7; possibly TRBD2 for D (5 bases). The CDR3 contains 13 residues. V lost 5 bases to trimming and J lost 7 bases, with 15 bases between them. The germline V gene encodes CDR1 MNHEY and CDR2 SMNVEV (reference sequence).

The chain couples TRBV10-3 to TRBJ2-7, with TRBD2 matching over 13 bases. This CDR3 spans 15 amino acids. Trimming took 7 bases from V and 6 from J; bases not matched to a gene: 9. Germline V gene sequence: CDR1 ENHRY, CDR2 SYGVKD. The CDR3 sequence: CAITDGLAGVGEQYF. CDR3 bases: TGTGCCATCACCGACGGACTAGCGGGAGTCGGCGAGCAGTACTTC.

The rearrangement links TRBV6-1 to TRBJ2-7; D is unresolved. With 7 bases removed from V and 3 bases from J, the gap between germline ends came to 13 bases. CDR3 length equals 13 residues. Germline V CDR1 and CDR2: MNHNS, SASEGT. CDR3 loop: CASMDQPYYEQYF. In nucleotides, the CDR3 is TGTGCCAGCATGGACCAACCATACTACGAGCAGTACTTC.

A few counts support this clone. The chain is built from TRBV27 and TRBJ2-7; D uncertain. V lost 8 bases to trimming and J lost 2 bases, with 10 bases between them. In germline, CDR1 is MNHEY, CDR2 SMNVEV (reference sequence). This CDR3 has 12 residues. CDR3 nucleotides: TGTGCCAGCTCCCCCCGAGCCTACGAGCAGTACTTC. Translating gives CASSPRAYEQYF.

This clone was seen once. This chain joins TRBV30 and TRBJ1-5; no clear D gene. Germline values: CDR1 GTSNPN, CDR2 SVGIG (reference sequence). Trimming took 0 bases from V and 1 from J, leaving 4 bases between them. The CDR3 covers 13 residues. The CDR3 reads CAWSVWSNQPQHF. The CDR3 DNA follows: TGTGCCTGGAGTGTATGGAGCAATCAGCCCCAGCATTTT.

The gene calls are TRBV9 and TRBJ2-1; D is unclear. The germline gives CDR1 SGDLS, CDR2 YYNGEE. The CDR3 length is 15 residues. Trimming stripped 0 bases from V and 4 bases from J, with 11 bases between. CDR3 region: CASSVATHRYNEQFF. DNA for the CDR3: TGTGCCAGCAGCGTAGCTACTCACAGATACAATGAGCAGTTCTTC.

Worth noting for this clone: Its ends do not fully match the called genes, so a read error is possible. In nucleotides, the CDR3 is TGTGCCAGCACCGTAGCAGGGGCTCTGGGGGCCAACGTCCTGACTTTC. Its translation: CASTVAGALGANVLTF. V is TRBV9 and J is TRBJ2-6, with a possible D match to TRBD1 (6 bases). This CDR3 spans 16 amino acids. Germline V CDR1 and CDR2: SGDLS, YYNGEE.

CDR3 nucleotides: TGTGCCAGTAGTATAGTGTCGGGGTTTAATGAGCAGTTCTTC. This sequence encodes CASSIVSGFNEQFF. The chain has TRBV19 and TRBJ2-1, with a possible D match to TRBD2 (5 bases). Trimming removed 1 base from V and 7 bases from J, with 11 bases in between. The CDR3 is 14 amino acids. Germline lookup yields CDR1 LNHDA and CDR2 SQIVND (reference sequence).